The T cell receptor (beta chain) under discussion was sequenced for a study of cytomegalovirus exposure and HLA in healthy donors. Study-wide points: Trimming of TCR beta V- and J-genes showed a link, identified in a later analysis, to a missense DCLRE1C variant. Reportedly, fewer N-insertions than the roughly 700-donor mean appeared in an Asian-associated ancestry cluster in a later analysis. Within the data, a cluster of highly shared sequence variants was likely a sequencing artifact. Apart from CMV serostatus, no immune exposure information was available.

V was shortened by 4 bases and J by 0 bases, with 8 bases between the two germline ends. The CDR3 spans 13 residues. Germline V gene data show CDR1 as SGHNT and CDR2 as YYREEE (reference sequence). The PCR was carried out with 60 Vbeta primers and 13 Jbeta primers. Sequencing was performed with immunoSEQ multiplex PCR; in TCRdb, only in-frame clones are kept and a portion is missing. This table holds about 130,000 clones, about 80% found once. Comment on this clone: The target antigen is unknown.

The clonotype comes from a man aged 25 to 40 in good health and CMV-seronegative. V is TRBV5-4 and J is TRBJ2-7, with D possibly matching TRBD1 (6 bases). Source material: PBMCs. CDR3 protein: CASSTDSSYEQYF. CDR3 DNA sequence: TGTGCCAGCAGCACGGACAGCTCCTACGAGCAGTACTTC. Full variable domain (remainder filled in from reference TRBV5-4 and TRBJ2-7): ETGVTQSPTHLIKTRGQQVTLRCSSQSGHNTVSWYQQALGQGPQFIFQYYREEENGRGNFPPRFSGLQFPNYSSELNVNALELDDSALYLCASSTDSSYEQYFGPGTRLTVT.